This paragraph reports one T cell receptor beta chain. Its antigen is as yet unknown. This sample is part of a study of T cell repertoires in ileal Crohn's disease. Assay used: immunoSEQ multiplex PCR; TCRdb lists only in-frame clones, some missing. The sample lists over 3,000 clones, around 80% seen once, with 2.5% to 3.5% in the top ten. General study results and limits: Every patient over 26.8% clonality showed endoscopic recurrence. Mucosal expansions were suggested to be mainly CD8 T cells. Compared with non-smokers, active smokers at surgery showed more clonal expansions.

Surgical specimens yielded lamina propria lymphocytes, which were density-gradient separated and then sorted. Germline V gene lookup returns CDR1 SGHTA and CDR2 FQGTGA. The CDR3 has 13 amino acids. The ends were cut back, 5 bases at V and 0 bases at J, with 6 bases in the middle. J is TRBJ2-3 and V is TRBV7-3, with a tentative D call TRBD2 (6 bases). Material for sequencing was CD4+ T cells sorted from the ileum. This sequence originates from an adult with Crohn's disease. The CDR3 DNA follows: TGTGCCAGCAGCCGGGGGAGCACAGATACGCAGTATTTT. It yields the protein CASSRGSTDTQYF.